What follows are 27 T cell receptor beta chains derived from one specimen sequenced in a study of cytomegalovirus exposure and HLA in healthy donors. The study ran its PCR with 60 Vbeta and 13 Jbeta primers. Profiling relied on immunoSEQ multiplex PCR, and the TCRdb table lists in-frame clones only, not all of them. The table lists about 150,000 clones, roughly 70% of them singletons. Input material: PBMCs. The origin of the receptors is a male donor in good health and CMV-seronegative.

The gene calls are TRBV5-5 and TRBJ2-5, with 8 bases lining up with TRBD1. V lost 5 bases to trimming and J lost 5 bases; unmatched junction nucleotides: 8. Germline V lookup: CDR1 SGHKS, CDR2 YYEKEE (reference sequence). The CDR3 runs to 14 residues. For the CDR3, the DNA is TGTGCCAGCAGTCGACAGGGGTCAAGGGAGACCCAGTACTTC. Its translation: CASSRQGSRETQYF.

For this clone: Its ends do not fully match the called genes, so a read error is possible. The gene calls are TRBV7-9 and TRBJ1-1; 7 bases are a match to TRBD1. Germline assignment: CDR1 SEHNR and CDR2 FQNEAQ (reference sequence). The CDR3 extends over 16 amino acids. This CDR3 is CSSSFMEGAGPTEAFF. CDR3 DNA sequence: TGTTCCAGCAGCTTTATGGAGGGGGCCGGTCCGACTGAAGCTTTCTTT.

About this clone: The junction does not match germline at one end; this may be a read error. This rearrangement joins TRBV28 to TRBJ2-4; no clear D gene. Germline V lookup: CDR1 MDHEN, CDR2 SYDVKM. The CDR3 sequence is 14 residues long. CDR3 bases: TGTGCCAGCGGTTTTGGTAGGAGAAGAAACATTCAGTACTTC. Protein sequence: CASGFGRRRNIQYF.

This rearrangement joins TRBV4-3 to TRBJ1-6; possible D gene TRBD1, 6 bases. Germline V gene sequence: CDR1 LGHNA, CDR2 YSLEER. CDR3 length: 15 residues. The ends were cut back, 0 bases at V and 7 bases at J, with 10 bases in the middle. The CDR3 spells CASSQEGGQNSPLHF. The CDR3 nucleotides read TGCGCCAGCAGCCAAGAGGGGGGGCAGAATTCACCCCTCCACTTT.

The chain uses TRBV7-9 and TRBJ2-3; 10 bases are shared with TRBD2. Germline lookup yields CDR1 SEHNR and CDR2 FQNEAQ (reference sequence). This CDR3 comprises 15 residues. Losses at the gene ends were 3 bases for V and 6 bases for J; bases not matched to a gene: 6. CDR3 bases: TGTGCCAGCAGCTTTAGCGGGGGGCCGGGGGATACGCAGTATTTT. It encodes CASSFSGGPGDTQYF.

This chain links TRBV14 with TRBJ2-7, with a possible D match to TRBD1 (6 bases). The CDR3 extends over 11 amino acids. Between the trimmed V and J ends, which lost 5 bases and 6 bases, there was a span of 8 bases. Germline loops: CDR1 SGHDN, CDR2 FVKESK. The CDR3, as DNA: TGTGCCAGCAGCTCAGGGGTCGAGCAGTACTTC. This gives the protein CASSSGVEQYF.

The chain employs TRBV5-1 and TRBJ1-2; D remains ambiguous. Trimming stripped 5 bases from V and 0 bases from J, with 8 bases between. This CDR3 region has 13 residues. Germline V gives CDR1 SGHRS, CDR2 YFSETQ. CDR3 DNA sequence: TGCGCCAGCAGATCAGAGGCTAACTATGGCTACACCTTC. Translating it yields CASRSEANYGYTF.

The chain couples TRBV15 to TRBJ2-1; TRBD2 agrees at 13 bases. The germline CDR1 and CDR2 sequences are LNHNV and YYDKDF (reference sequence). Unmatched junction bases numbered 2, after V lost 0 bases and J lost 9 bases. The CDR3 runs to 15 residues. Here the CDR3 reads CATSRDRLAGGEQFF. As DNA, the CDR3 is TGTGCCACCAGCAGAGATCGACTAGCGGGAGGTGAGCAGTTCTTC. Using reference TRBV15 and TRBJ2-1 for the parts outside the CDR3, the full variable domain is DAMVIQNPRYQVTQFGKPVTLSCSQTLNHNVMYWYQQKSSQAPKLLFHYYDKDFNNEADTPDNFQSRRPNTSFCFLDIRSPGLGDTAMYLCATSRDRLAGGEQFFGPGTRLTVL.

The J gene is TRBJ2-5, the V gene TRBV5-1; 7 bases are shared with TRBD1. V trimming: 1 base; J trimming: 2 bases; junction bases outside the gene matches: 8. The CDR3 runs 16 residues. Per germline, CDR1 SGHRS and CDR2 YFSETQ. The DNA of the CDR3 is TGCGCCAGCAGCTTGTACGGGACAGCACCACAAGAGACCCAGTACTTC. It codes for CASSLYGTAPQETQYF.

V gene TRBV5-1 combines with J gene TRBJ2-5, with TRBD1 matching 7 bases. Germline V CDR1 and CDR2: SGHRS, YFSETQ. J lost 3 bases, V lost 2 bases, and 1 base had no gene match. The CDR3 runs 13 residues. The CDR3 spells CASSLQGKETQYF. As DNA, the CDR3 is TGCGCCAGCAGCTTACAGGGGAAAGAGACCCAGTACTTC.

This chain connects TRBV27 to TRBJ2-7; D is possibly TRBD1 (6 bases). V lost 5 bases to trimming and J lost 0 bases, with 14 bases between them. CDR1 and CDR2 (germline): MNHEY, SMNVEV (reference sequence). There are 15 residues in the CDR3. The CDR3 reads CASSALGADSYEQYF. DNA of the CDR3: TGTGCCAGCAGTGCCTTGGGGGCCGACTCCTACGAGCAGTACTTC.

The sample holds a few counts of this clone. The chain recombines TRBV7-8 with TRBJ2-1; unclear D gene. CDR3 length: 14 amino acids. V was cut by 0 bases and J by 3 bases, with 6 bases left in between. The germline gives CDR1 SGHVS, CDR2 FQNEAQ. The CDR3 loop reads CASSLAFRYNEQFF. The CDR3 DNA sequence: TGTGCCAGCAGCTTAGCATTTCGCTACAATGAGCAGTTCTTC.

V is TRBV2 and J is TRBJ2-3; TRBD2 matches at 11 bases. CDR1 and CDR2 from the germline V gene are SNHLY and FYNNEI. V trimming: 3 bases; J trimming: 14 bases; junction bases outside the gene matches: 10. The CDR3 length is 14 residues. In DNA form, the CDR3 reads TGTGCCAGCAGTGAGACTAGCGGGGCTCCACTGGGGTATTTT. Protein sequence: CASSETSGAPLGYF.

The chain joins TRBV18 to TRBJ1-5; D might be TRBD1 (6 bases). V was trimmed by 0 bases and J by 3 bases, leaving 9 bases between them. The germline V gene has CDR1 KGHSH and CDR2 LQKENI. The CDR3 is 15 amino acids. CDR3 in amino acids: CASSPPPGDNQPQHF. CDR3 DNA sequence: TGTGCCAGCTCACCACCCCCAGGGGACAATCAGCCCCAGCATTTT.

The chain uses TRBV10-3 and TRBJ2-5; 11 bases align to TRBD2. The J call may be mistaken, given a closer DNA end match to TRBJ2-7. This CDR3 contains 15 residues. Germline CDR1 ENHRY, CDR2 SYGVKD. The CDR3 bases are TGTGCCATCAGACGACTAGCGGGAACCGCCTACGAGCAGTACTTC. This encodes CAIRRLAGTAYEQYF.

The chain uses TRBV30 and TRBJ2-3; TRBD2 matches at 12 bases. After removal of 4 bases from V and 0 bases from J, the junction contained 5 bases not matched to a gene. The V gene's germline CDR1 is GTSNPN and CDR2 SVGIG (reference sequence). This CDR3 region has 16 residues. CDR3 nucleotides: TGTGCCTGGAAACTAGCGGGGGGATCTAGCACAGATACGCAGTATTTT. Its translation: CAWKLAGGSSTDTQYF. Based on the CDR3 plus reference TRBV30 and TRBJ2-3, the full variable domain is SQTIHQWPATLVQPVGSPLSLECTVEGTSNPNLYWYRQAAGRGLQLLFYSVGIGQISSEVPQNLSASRPQDRQFILSSKKLLLSDSGFYLCAWKLAGGSSTDTQYFGPGTRLTVL.

This clone was seen once. This chain connects TRBV28 to TRBJ1-3; D gene uncertain. The V gene's germline CDR1 is MDHEN and CDR2 SYDVKM. Trimming cost V 6 bases and J 9 bases, with 15 bases left between them. The CDR3 loop spans 13 amino acids. DNA of the CDR3: TGTGCCAGCAGCGACACCCCGACGCGCACCATATATTTT. It specifies CASSDTPTRTIYF.

Of note for this clone: Other DNA sequences within the sample encode an identical CDR3. V usage is TRBV30 and J usage is TRBJ2-7; D is possibly TRBD1 (5 bases). CDR1 and CDR2 (germline): GTSNPN, SVGIG (reference sequence). V shed 2 bases and J shed 2 bases, with 19 bases lying between them. CDR3 length equals 16 residues. The CDR3 protein is CAWSPINNRPAYEQYF. The CDR3 nucleotides are TGTGCCTGGAGTCCCATTAACAACAGGCCGGCCTACGAGCAGTACTTC.

The chain links TRBV4-3 to TRBJ2-1; TRBD2 agrees at 10 bases. V was pared by 3 bases and J by 0 bases, with 8 bases of the junction left unmatched. The germline CDR1 and CDR2 sequences are LGHNA and YSLEER. The CDR3 contains 18 residues. CDR3 loop: CASSHRTLAGGSYNEQFF. CDR3 DNA: TGCGCCAGCAGCCACCGTACCTTAGCGGGGGGCTCCTACAATGAGCAGTTCTTC.

This clone was found a few times. CDR3: CASSPPGRLAGSGQYF. The CDR3 DNA reads TGCGCCAGCAGCCCCCCCGGGAGATTGGCGGGAAGCGGGCAGTATTTT. The chain is built from TRBV5-1 and TRBJ2-3, with a tentative D call TRBD2 (6 bases). Trimming left V 4 bases short and J 11 bases short, with 26 bases between. This CDR3 contains 16 residues. The germline V gene has CDR1 SGHRS and CDR2 YFSETQ.

This clone showed up just once. In this CDR3 the conserved last residue, phenylalanine or tryptophan, is missing, so a read error is likely. The rearrangement links TRBV7-2 to TRBJ1-2, with 9 bases aligning to TRBD1. Germline V CDR1 and CDR2: SGHTA, FQGNSA. The CDR3 covers 15 residues. With V trimmed by 5 bases and J by 0 bases, 4 bases remained unmatched. CDR3 in amino acids: CASSARQGANYGYTL. CDR3 bases: TGTGCCAGCAGCGCTCGACAGGGGGCTAACTATGGCTACACCCTC.

With regard to this clone: Compared with germline, one end of the junction differs, possibly owing to a read error. The chain couples TRBV7-9 to TRBJ2-1; tentatively, D is TRBD1 (5 bases). CDR3 length: 17 amino acids. The germline CDR1 and CDR2 sequences are SEHNR and FQNEAQ (reference sequence). CDR3 protein: CSSSSDKDSSAYNEQFF. CDR3 nucleotide sequence: TGTTCCAGCAGCTCTGACAAAGACAGCTCAGCCTACAATGAGCAGTTCTTC.

This chain links TRBV7-6 with TRBJ2-1; D ambiguous. Trimming took 1 base from V and 8 from J, leaving 15 bases between them. CDR1 and CDR2 (germline): SGHVS, FNYEAQ. This CDR3 is built from 15 residues. CDR3 amino acids: CASSLGQVARDEQFF. The CDR3 DNA follows: TGTGCCAGCAGCTTAGGCCAGGTCGCACGCGATGAGCAGTTCTTC.

This clone was recorded a few times. The chain joins TRBV6-5 to TRBJ2-1; perhaps TRBD1 as D (5 bases). The CDR3 has 16 amino acids. Trimming took 0 bases from V and 2 from J, leaving 11 bases between them. Germline V lookup: CDR1 MNHEY, CDR2 SVGAGI. CDR3 residues: CASSYSQGLTYNEQFF. The CDR3, as DNA: TGTGCCAGCAGTTACTCGCAGGGCCTAACCTACAATGAGCAGTTCTTC.

J is TRBJ2-1 and V is TRBV7-3; 7 nucleotides agree with TRBD2. Per germline, CDR1 SGHTA and CDR2 FQGTGA. With 7 bases clipped from V and 7 bases from J, the junction kept 4 bases outside the gene matches. The CDR3 runs to 12 residues. CDR3 nucleotide sequence: TGTGCCAGCACCGACGGGGGGAATGAGCAGTTCTTC. Its protein product is CASTDGGNEQFF.

The chain uses TRBV28 and TRBJ2-1, with TRBD2 identical over 8 bases. This CDR3 comprises 13 residues. Germline V gene data show CDR1 as MDHEN and CDR2 as SYDVKM. J was trimmed by 4 bases and V by 5 bases; bases with no gene match: 1. CDR3: CASSSGSYNEQFF. The CDR3 nucleotides are TGTGCCAGCAGTAGCGGGAGTTACAATGAGCAGTTCTTC.

This clone was seen just once. This chain joins TRBV9 and TRBJ2-2; perhaps TRBD1 as D (6 bases). This CDR3 is built from 20 residues. CDR1 is SGDLS and CDR2 is YYNGEE in the germline V gene. The ends were cut back, 2 bases at V and 2 bases at J, with 25 bases in the middle. CDR3 sequence: CASSVSDREHRDPNTGELFF. The CDR3 nucleotides read TGTGCCAGCAGCGTCTCGGACAGAGAACACCGGGACCCCAACACCGGGGAGCTGTTTTTT.